The 23 T cell receptor beta chains below were found in one sample sequenced in a study of T cells after yellow fever vaccination. TCRdb re-derived calls from the 5' RACE reads in MiXCR, one entry per CDR3 protein. The top ten clones hold over 15% of a sample with approximately 450,000 distinct CDR3 sequences, around a sixth of them seen once. The sequencing here drew on PBMCs, taken before the yellow fever booster vaccination. The source of these receptors is a young man who received the YFV17D yellow fever vaccine.

At least ten counts were recorded for this clonotype. The chain couples TRBV29-1 to TRBJ2-3; D uncertain. Per germline, CDR1 SQVTM and CDR2 ANQGSEA. This CDR3 is 13 amino acids long. Trimming pared 2 bases from V and 2 bases from J, leaving 8 bases between. The CDR3 coding sequence is TGCAGCGTTGAACCCCTTTTCACAGATACGCAGTATTTT. Translated, it gives CSVEPLFTDTQYF.

This clonotype has a handful of counts. The rearrangement joins TRBV6-2 or TRBV6-3 to TRBJ2-2; 7 bases agree with TRBD1. This CDR3 is 12 amino acids long. Germline CDR1 and CDR2: MNHEY and SVGEGT. Unmatched junction bases numbered 1, after V lost 5 bases and J lost 7 bases. CDR3 in DNA: TGTGCCAGCAGTACAGGGGACGGGGAGCTGTTTTTT. This encodes CASSTGDGELFF.

This chain uses TRBV10-3 with TRBJ1-2; D gene ambiguous. Germline V lookup: CDR1 ENHRY, CDR2 SYGVKD. This CDR3 is 13 amino acids long. Trimming took off 5 bases at V and 3 bases at J, with 10 bases between the two ends. Here the CDR3 reads CAISPDVDYGYTF. The DNA of the CDR3 is TGTGCCATCAGTCCCGACGTGGACTATGGCTACACCTTC.

V gene TRBV27 combines with J gene TRBJ2-7; TRBD2 matches at 8 bases. Per the germline V gene, CDR1 is MNHEY and CDR2 is SMNVEV (reference sequence). This CDR3 spans 13 amino acids. J lost 4 bases, V lost 2 bases, and 1 base had no gene match. The chain's CDR3 is CASSLRGGYEQYV. The CDR3 DNA reads TGTGCCAGCAGTTTACGGGGGGGGTACGAGCAGTACGTC.

This clonotype was counted a few times. The chain joins TRBV6-5 to TRBJ1-1; 9 positions agree with TRBD1. Unmatched junction bases numbered 6, after V lost 2 bases and J lost 5 bases. Per germline, CDR1 MNHEY and CDR2 SVGAGI. CDR3 length equals 15 residues. The DNA for the CDR3 is TGTGCCAGCAGTTACGACAGGGGGGTAGGGACTGAAGCTTTCTTT. Translated, it gives CASSYDRGVGTEAFF.

This clonotype was recorded a few times. The rearrangement links TRBV4-1 to TRBJ2-3; possibly TRBD2 for D (5 bases). Trimming removed 5 bases at V and 0 bases at J, with 15 bases between. CDR1 MGHRA and CDR2 YSYEKL come from the germline V gene. CDR3 length equals 16 residues. CDR3 amino acids: CASSRRTYLSTDTQYF. CDR3 sequence (DNA): TGCGCCAGCAGCAGACGGACTTATCTGAGCACAGATACGCAGTATTTT.

The V call is TRBV12-3 or TRBV12-4, the J call TRBJ2-3; the match to TRBD1 covers 12 bases. The CDR3 sequence is 14 residues long. V was clipped by 3 bases and J by 11 bases; unmatched bases: 6. The CDR3 protein is CASSFRDRGPGQYF. The CDR3 DNA is TGTGCCAGCAGTTTCCGGGACAGGGGGCCGGGGCAGTATTTT.

V and J are TRBV14 and TRBJ1-1; maybe TRBD1 (5 bases). The CDR3 contains 16 residues. Trimming removed 1 base at V and 1 base at J, with 13 bases between. Germline V gene lookup returns CDR1 SGHDN and CDR2 FVKESK. CDR3 DNA: TGTGCCAGCAGCCAAGGAGGGCCGACAGCGAACACTGAAGCTTTCTTT. As protein: CASSQGGPTANTEAFF.

This chain joins TRBV5-1 and TRBJ2-1; the D call may be TRBD1 or TRBD2 (5 bases each). The CDR3 spans 17 residues. Germline-derived CDR1 and CDR2 are SGHRS and YFSETQ. V was shortened by 4 bases and J by 5 bases, with 22 bases between the two germline ends. The CDR3 protein is CASSVSPGPLADNEQFF. The CDR3 coding sequence is TGCGCCAGCAGCGTATCGCCGGGACCTCTAGCCGACAATGAGCAGTTCTTC. The full variable domain, its missing parts supplied by reference TRBV5-1 and TRBJ2-1, is KAGVTQTPRYLIKTRGQQVTLSCSPISGHRSVSWYQQTPGQGLQFLFEYFSETQRNKGNFPGRFSGRQFSNSRSEMNVSTLELGDSALYLCASSVSPGPLADNEQFFGPGTRLTVL.

This clonotype turned up a few times. The chain joins TRBV7-9 to TRBJ1-2, with D perhaps matching TRBD1 (6 bases). This CDR3 is 14 amino acids long. Germline CDR1 and CDR2: SEHNR and FQNEAQ (reference sequence). V dropped 5 bases and J dropped 5 bases, with 15 bases sitting between them. DNA for the CDR3: TGTGCCAGCAGCCGCCGGACAGTCCTTTATGGCTACACCTTC. Amino acid sequence: CASSRRTVLYGYTF.

This clonotype has just a few counts. The chain combines TRBV4-3 with TRBJ2-5; no reliable D call. From germline, CDR1 is LGHNA and CDR2 YSLEER. The V end lost 1 base, the J end lost 7 bases, and 10 bases lay between the germline ends. The CDR3 runs 13 residues. In nucleotides, the CDR3 is TGCGCCAGCAGCCAAGGGCCCGACCGGACCCAGTACTTC. This codes for CASSQGPDRTQYF.

J is TRBJ2-1 and V is TRBV29-1; D may correspond to TRBD1 or TRBD2 (6 bases each). Germline lookup yields CDR1 SQVTM and CDR2 ANQGSEA. This CDR3 region has 12 residues. V lost 4 bases, J lost 10 bases, and 14 bases lay in between. The CDR3 spells CSVVSSGAEQFF. The DNA of the CDR3 is TGCAGCGTTGTTTCATCGGGGGCCGAGCAGTTCTTC.

The table lists this clonotype with a few counts. The chain combines TRBV5-5 with TRBJ2-7; D is ambiguous. There are 12 residues in the CDR3. The V end was cut by 7 bases, the J end by 7 bases, with 15 bases between. Germline lookup yields CDR1 SGHKS and CDR2 YYEKEE (reference sequence). CDR3 bases: TGTGCCAGCTCCGTTCCGGTCGGAGAGCAGTACTTC. Amino acids: CASSVPVGEQYF. The entire variable domain, with the rest obtained from reference TRBV5-5 and TRBJ2-7, is as follows: DAGVTQSPTHLIKTRGQQVTLRCSPISGHKSVSWYQQVLGQGPQFIFQYYEKEERGRGNFPDRFSARQFPNYSSELNVNALLLGDSALYLCASSVPVGEQYFGPGTRLTVT.

The CDR3, as DNA: TGTGCCAGCAGTGATTTTGTCAGGCCAAGGCCCGGTGAACCTGAAGCTTTCTTT. This codes for CASSDFVRPRPGEPEAFF. The chain uses TRBV25-1 and TRBJ1-1; D unresolved. The CDR3 runs to 18 residues. Trimming took off 3 bases at V and 6 bases at J, with 26 bases between the two ends. Germline V CDR1 and CDR2: MGHDK, SYGVNS. Full variable domain (outside the CDR3, taken from reference TRBV25-1 and TRBJ1-1): EADIYQTPRYLVIGTGKKITLECSQTMGHDKMYWYQQDPGMELHLIHYSYGVNSTEKGDLSSESTVSRIRTEHFPLTLESARPSHTSQYLCASSDFVRPRPGEPEAFFGQGTRLTVV.

The table lists this clonotype with a few counts. The chain has TRBV7-2 and TRBJ2-1; TRBD1 might be the D (5 bases). The CDR3 has 14 residues. V lost 1 base and J lost 12, with 16 bases in between. Germline V gene sequence: CDR1 SGHTA, CDR2 FQGNSA. Here the CDR3 reads CASSLEAQGFGQFF. The DNA for the CDR3 is TGTGCCAGCAGCTTAGAGGCTCAGGGCTTTGGGCAGTTCTTC.

The chain is built from TRBV7-2 and TRBJ2-4, with D perhaps given as TRBD1 or TRBD2 (6 bases each). This CDR3 comprises 16 residues. V was shortened by 5 bases and J by 1 base, with 15 bases between the two germline ends. The V gene's germline CDR1 is SGHTA and CDR2 FQGNSA. CDR3 DNA sequence: TGTGCCAGCAGCCCTTACCCGGGGGCGGCCAAAAACATTCAGTACTTC. Its translation is CASSPYPGAAKNIQYF.

Many counts were recorded for this clonotype. The chain is built from TRBV5-1 and TRBJ2-5, with D possibly being TRBD2 (5 bases). Germline values: CDR1 SGHRS, CDR2 YFSETQ. The CDR3 length is 13 residues. The V end was cut by 3 bases, the J end by 2 bases, with 8 bases between. CDR3 protein: CASSSGVQETQYF. The CDR3 bases are TGCGCCAGCAGCTCCGGGGTTCAAGAGACCCAGTACTTC.

The sample holds a few counts of this clonotype. The chain is built from TRBV5-1 and TRBJ2-3, with a tentative D call TRBD2 (5 bases). Germline values: CDR1 SGHRS, CDR2 YFSETQ. This CDR3 comprises 16 residues. Trimming left V 0 bases short and J 5 bases short, with 16 bases between. CDR3 DNA: TGCGCCAGCAGCTTGGCCTTCTCGGGGTATGGAGATACGCAGTATTTT. This codes for CASSLAFSGYGDTQYF. The variable domain in full, with the rest retrieved from reference TRBV5-1 and TRBJ2-3, is KAGVTQTPRYLIKTRGQQVTLSCSPISGHRSVSWYQQTPGQGLQFLFEYFSETQRNKGNFPGRFSGRQFSNSRSEMNVSTLELGDSALYLCASSLAFSGYGDTQYFGPGTRLTVL.

This chain joins TRBV5-1 and TRBJ2-7, with 7 nucleotides matching TRBD1. Looked up from germline, CDR1 is SGHRS and CDR2 is YFSETQ. This CDR3 is built from 15 residues. The V segment lost 5 bases and the J segment 1 base; nucleotides outside the gene matches: 9. CDR3 nucleotides: TGCGCCAGCAGTATTCCCGGGACAGCTTCCTACGAGCAGTACTTC. This sequence encodes CASSIPGTASYEQYF.

This clonotype was observed a few times. The chain couples TRBV6-1 to TRBJ2-7; 10 nucleotides align to TRBD2. Germline CDR1 MNHNS, CDR2 SASEGT. The V gene end was trimmed by 6 bases and the J gene end by 3 bases; junction bases not matched to a gene: 11. The CDR3 is 16 amino acids. In nucleotides, the CDR3 is TGTGCCAGCAGCGACCAGACTAGCGGGTACTTCTACGAGCAGTACGTC. Residues: CASSDQTSGYFYEQYV.

The sample holds many counts of this clonotype. The chain links TRBV27 to TRBJ2-5, with D possibly matching TRBD1 (5 bases). CDR1 MNHEY and CDR2 SMNVEV come from the germline V gene (reference sequence). The CDR3 consists of 13 residues. V was clipped by 2 bases and J by 7 bases, with 11 bases between them. CDR3 nucleotides: TGTGCCAGCAGTTTACAGGGTCGGGCGACCCAGTACTTC. As protein: CASSLQGRATQYF.

The V and J genes are TRBV7-6 and TRBJ1-3, with D perhaps TRBD1 (6 bases). CDR1 is SGHVS, CDR2 FNYEAQ, per germline. The germline V and J ends were trimmed by 4 bases and 1 base, with 14 bases remaining between them. CDR3 length: 16 residues. CDR3 sequence reads: CASSSPGQKSGNTIYF. CDR3 sequence (DNA): TGTGCCAGCAGCTCTCCGGGACAAAAGTCTGGAAACACCATATATTTT.

This clonotype came up a few times. This chain joins TRBV9 and TRBJ2-1, with 8 bases lining up with TRBD1. The J segment lost 9 bases and the V segment lost 0 bases, leaving 2 bases of the junction unmatched. This CDR3 has 13 amino acids. From germline, CDR1 is SGDLS and CDR2 YYNGEE. CDR3 DNA: TGTGCCAGCAGCGTAGACACAGGGGGTGAGCAGTTCTTC. This encodes CASSVDTGGEQFF.